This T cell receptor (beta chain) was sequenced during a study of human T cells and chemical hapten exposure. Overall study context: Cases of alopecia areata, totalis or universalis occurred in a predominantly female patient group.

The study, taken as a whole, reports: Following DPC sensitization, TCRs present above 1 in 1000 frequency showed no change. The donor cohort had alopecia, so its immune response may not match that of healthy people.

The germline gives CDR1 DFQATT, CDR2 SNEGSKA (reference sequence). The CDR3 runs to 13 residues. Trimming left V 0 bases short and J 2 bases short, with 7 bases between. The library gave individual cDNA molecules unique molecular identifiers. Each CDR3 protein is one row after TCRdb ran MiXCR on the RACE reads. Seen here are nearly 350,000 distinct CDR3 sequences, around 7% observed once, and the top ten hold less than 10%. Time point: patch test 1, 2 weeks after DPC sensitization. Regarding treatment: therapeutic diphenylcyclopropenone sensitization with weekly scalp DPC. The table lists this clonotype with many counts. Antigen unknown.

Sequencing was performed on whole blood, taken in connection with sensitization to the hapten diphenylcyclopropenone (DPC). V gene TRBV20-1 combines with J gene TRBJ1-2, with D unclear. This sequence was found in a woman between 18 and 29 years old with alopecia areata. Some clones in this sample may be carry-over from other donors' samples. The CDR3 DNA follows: TGCAGTGCTAGAGATCCCCTCAACTATGGCTACACCTTC. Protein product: CSARDPLNYGYTF.